Following are 14 T cell receptor beta chains from one sample sequenced in a study of T cells in Graves' hyperthyroidism and ophthalmopathy. Amplification of TCR beta CDR3 regions was performed using RNA transcripts as template. RT-PCR in the first round (using the HTBI primer set) targeted the TCR CDR3. MiXCR, run by TCRdb on the multiplex PCR reads, gives a single entry per CDR3 protein. There are 130,000 to 150,000 distinct CDR3 sequences in the sample; more than 20% occur only once, and roughly 73% lies in the top ten. Specimen: blood. Source of these receptors: a woman in her fifties or sixties with Graves' hyperthyroidism that later progressed to Graves' ophthalmopathy.

This clonotype has ten or more counts. The rearrangement links TRBV6-1 to TRBJ1-5, with D unclear. Germline CDR1 MNHNS, CDR2 SASEGT. V lost 7 bases and J lost 3, with 13 bases in between. The CDR3 spans 14 residues. The DNA of the CDR3 is TGTGCCAGCATTAGGGTCCTAAACAATCAGCCCCAGCATTTT. Protein sequence: CASIRVLNNQPQHF.

This clonotype was observed many times. The V and J genes are TRBV29-1 and TRBJ1-2; D possibly corresponds to TRBD1 (6 bases). The V gene lost 3 bases and the J gene lost 8 bases, with 13 bases spanning the gap. The CDR3 runs 12 residues. Germline V lookup: CDR1 SQVTM, CDR2 ANQGSEA. The CDR3 loop reads CSVEDSSTGYTF. The DNA of the CDR3 is TGCAGCGTTGAGGACAGTTCTACGGGCTACACCTTC.

This clonotype was detected a few times. The chain recombines TRBV19 with TRBJ1-2, with 9 nucleotides matching TRBD1. The CDR3 length is 14 residues. Per germline, CDR1 LNHDA and CDR2 SQIVND (reference sequence). The J segment lost 3 bases and the V segment lost 5 bases, leaving 4 bases of the junction unmatched. CDR3 nucleotide sequence: TGTGCCAGTAGTTCACAGGGGGCGGACTATGGCTACACCTTC. Translated: CASSSQGADYGYTF.

The V call is TRBV11-3, the J call TRBJ2-7; D might be TRBD2 (7 bases). Germline V CDR1 and CDR2: SGHNT, YENEEA. Trimming took 1 base from V and 5 from J, leaving 15 bases between them. This CDR3 is 15 amino acids long. The CDR3 nucleotides are TGTGCCAGCAGCTTAGGGGGGGGGCGCGAGGACGAGCAGTACTTC. It yields the protein CASSLGGGREDEQYF.

This clonotype was counted at least ten times. This sequence joins TRBV5-1 and TRBJ2-7; D is unclear. This CDR3 contains 13 residues. Germline V gives CDR1 SGHRS, CDR2 YFSETQ. The V end was cut by 4 bases, the J end by 4 bases, with 12 bases between. The CDR3 loop is CASSPANPYEQYF. CDR3 sequence (DNA): TGCGCCAGCAGCCCAGCGAACCCGTACGAGCAGTACTTC.

In its sample, this clonotype was seen many times. The rearrangement uses TRBV7-2 and TRBJ2-1; 8 positions agree with TRBD2. Germline CDR1 reads SGHTA; CDR2 reads FQGNSA. The CDR3 extends over 16 amino acids. The J segment lost 2 bases and the V segment lost 0 bases, leaving 3 bases of the junction unmatched. The CDR3 reads CASSLAGGRTYNEQFF. The CDR3 nucleotides read TGTGCCAGCAGCTTAGCGGGCGGGAGGACCTACAATGAGCAGTTCTTC.

This clonotype was recorded at least ten times. The V gene is TRBV12-3 or TRBV12-4, the J gene TRBJ1-6; 9 bases line up with TRBD1. This CDR3 comprises 14 residues. V shed 6 bases, J shed 11 bases, and the junction held 8 bases outside the gene matches. CDR3 residues: CASRPGQGNPPLHF. DNA of the CDR3: TGTGCCAGCAGACCAGGACAGGGGAATCCACCCCTCCACTTT.

The genes are TRBV3-1 and TRBJ2-7; 8 nucleotides match TRBD1. This CDR3 is 16 amino acids long. V was pared by 2 bases and J by 0 bases, with 6 bases of the junction left unmatched. Germline values: CDR1 LGHDT, CDR2 YNNKEL (reference sequence). The CDR3 DNA is TGTGCCAGCAGCCAAAGGGACAGGCCGAGCTCCTACGAGCAGTACTTC. Protein product: CASSQRDRPSSYEQYF.

This clonotype was found a few times. This chain connects TRBV7-6 to TRBJ1-1, with D perhaps TRBD1 (6 bases). The V end lost 4 bases, the J end lost 6 bases, and 12 bases lay between the germline ends. Germline CDR1 reads SGHVS; CDR2 reads FNYEAQ. The CDR3 runs to 13 residues. CDR3 in DNA: TGTGCCAGCAGCTCCGCGGGGGCCTCTGAAGCTTTCTTT. It codes for CASSSAGASEAFF.

This clonotype has ten or more counts. The CDR3 is CASSLRAGLAEAPYNEQFF. CDR3 sequence (DNA): TGTGCCAGCAGCTTAAGGGCCGGACTAGCGGAGGCCCCGTACAATGAGCAGTTCTTC. The chain is built from TRBV7-3 and TRBJ2-1; 10 bases match TRBD2. The V segment lost 1 base and the J segment 4 bases; nucleotides outside the gene matches: 13. Germline CDR1 and CDR2: SGHTA and FQGTGA. The CDR3 runs to 19 residues.

This sequence joins TRBV4-1 and TRBJ1-1; no clear D gene. Germline V gives CDR1 MGHRA, CDR2 YSYEKL. The CDR3 has 16 amino acids. Trimming pared 4 bases from V and 4 bases from J, leaving 19 bases between. CDR3 amino acids: CASSPKFPALSTEAFF. The CDR3 nucleotides are TGCGCCAGCAGCCCCAAGTTCCCCGCCTTAAGCACTGAAGCTTTCTTT.

This clonotype has just a few counts. The rearrangement links TRBV6-5 to TRBJ2-3, with D uncertain. This CDR3 contains 13 residues. Germline V gene sequence: CDR1 MNHEY, CDR2 SVGAGI. V lost 2 bases and J lost 6, with 9 bases in between. The chain's CDR3 is CASSYEGMDTQYF. The CDR3 DNA reads as TGTGCCAGCAGTTACGAAGGGATGGATACGCAGTATTTT.

In its sample, this clonotype was seen many times. This chain uses TRBV3-1 with TRBJ2-3; TRBD2 is a possible D gene (6 bases). The CDR3 is 15 residues long. V was trimmed by 2 bases and J by 1 base, leaving 10 bases between them. CDR1 and CDR2 from the germline V gene are LGHDT and YNNKEL (reference sequence). The CDR3 region has the DNA TGTGCCAGCAGCCAAACGGGAGTCGGCACAGATACGCAGTATTTT. It is translated as CASSQTGVGTDTQYF.

This clonotype was detected many times. The chain couples TRBV30 to TRBJ1-2, with 7 bases lining up with TRBD1. V dropped 5 bases and J dropped 7; count of bases not matched to a gene: 10. The CDR3 loop spans 13 amino acids. Germline V lookup: CDR1 GTSNPN, CDR2 SVGIG (reference sequence). CDR3 nucleotides: TGTGCCTGGGCGACAGGGTTAAGCTCTGGCTACACCTTC. Translated, it gives CAWATGLSSGYTF. Drawing the rest from reference TRBV30 and TRBJ1-2, the complete variable domain is SQTIHQWPATLVQPVGSPLSLECTVEGTSNPNLYWYRQAAGRGLQLLFYSVGIGQISSEVPQNLSASRPQDRQFILSSKKLLLSDSGFYLCAWATGLSSGYTFGSGTRLTVV.